This T cell receptor (beta chain) was identified in a study of graft-versus-host responses after intestinal transplantation. Study context: Uniformly, recipients were administered anti-thymocyte globulin induction with subsequent tacrolimus and steroids for approximately 3 years.

Some clones are missing from TCRdb's copy, which holds only in-frame ones; the method was immunoSEQ multiplex PCR. The table has tens of thousands of clones, about 94% seen once. Germline V lookup: CDR1 MDHEN, CDR2 SYDVKM. With V trimmed by 6 bases and J by 0 bases, 11 bases remained unmatched. This CDR3 region has 17 residues. The TCR was taken from a human patient who received an intestinal transplant, so some T cells may come from the graft donor. This sample comprised PBMCs, obtained 16 days after intestinal transplant. The gene calls are TRBV28 and TRBJ1-1, with 9 nucleotides matching TRBD1. The CDR3 DNA follows: TGTGCCAGCAGCTATAGAATGGACAGGGGTTTGAACACTGAAGCTTTCTTT. Translating gives CASSYRMDRGLNTEAFF. Combining the CDR3 with reference TRBV28 and TRBJ1-1 gives the whole variable domain DVKVTQSSRYLVKRTGEKVFLECVQDMDHENMFWYRQDPGLGLRLIYFSYDVKMKEKGDIPEGYSVSREKKERFSLILESASTNQTSMYLCASSYRMDRGLNTEAFFGQGTRLTVV.